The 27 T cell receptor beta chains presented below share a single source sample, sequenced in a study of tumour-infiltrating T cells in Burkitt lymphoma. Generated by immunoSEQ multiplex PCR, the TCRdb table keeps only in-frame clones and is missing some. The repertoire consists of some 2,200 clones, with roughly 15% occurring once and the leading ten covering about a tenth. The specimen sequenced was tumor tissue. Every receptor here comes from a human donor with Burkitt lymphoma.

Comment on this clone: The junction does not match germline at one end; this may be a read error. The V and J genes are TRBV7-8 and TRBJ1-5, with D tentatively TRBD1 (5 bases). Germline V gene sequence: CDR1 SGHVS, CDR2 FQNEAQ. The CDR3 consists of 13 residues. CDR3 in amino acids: CASSLQDIQPQHF. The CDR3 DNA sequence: TGTGCCAGCAGCCTACAGGACATCCAGCCTCAGCATTTT.

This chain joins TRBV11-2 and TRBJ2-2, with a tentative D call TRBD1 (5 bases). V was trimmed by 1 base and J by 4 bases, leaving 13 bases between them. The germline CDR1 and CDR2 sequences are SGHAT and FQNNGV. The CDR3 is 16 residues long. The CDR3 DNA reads TGTGCCAGCAGCTTAGTAGGGCAGGGTTTCACCGGGGAGCTGTTTTTT. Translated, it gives CASSLVGQGFTGELFF.

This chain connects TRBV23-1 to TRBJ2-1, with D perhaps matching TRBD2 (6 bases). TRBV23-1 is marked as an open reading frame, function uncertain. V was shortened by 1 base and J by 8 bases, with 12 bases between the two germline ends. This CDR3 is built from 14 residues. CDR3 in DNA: TGCGCCAGCAGTCAATTCGGGGGTGTGTATGAGCAGTTCTTC. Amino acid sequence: CASSQFGGVYEQFF.

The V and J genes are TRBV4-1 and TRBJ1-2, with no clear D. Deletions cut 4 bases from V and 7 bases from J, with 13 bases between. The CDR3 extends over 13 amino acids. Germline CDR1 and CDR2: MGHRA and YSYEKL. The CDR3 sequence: CASSREVDRGYTF. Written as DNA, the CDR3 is TGCGCCAGCAGCCGAGAAGTCGATCGTGGCTACACCTTC.

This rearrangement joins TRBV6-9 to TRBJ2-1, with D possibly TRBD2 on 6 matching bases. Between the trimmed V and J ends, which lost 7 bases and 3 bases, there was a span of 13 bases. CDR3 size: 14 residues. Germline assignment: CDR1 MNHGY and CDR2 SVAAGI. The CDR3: CASIGGEVYNEQFF. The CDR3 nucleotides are TGTGCCAGCATTGGCGGGGAGGTCTACAATGAGCAGTTCTTC.

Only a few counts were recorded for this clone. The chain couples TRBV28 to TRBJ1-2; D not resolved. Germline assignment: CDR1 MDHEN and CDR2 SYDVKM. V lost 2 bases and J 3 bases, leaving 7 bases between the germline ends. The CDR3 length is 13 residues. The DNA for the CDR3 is TGTGCCAGCAGTTTAGGGGTAGACTATGGCTACACCTTC. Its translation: CASSLGVDYGYTF.

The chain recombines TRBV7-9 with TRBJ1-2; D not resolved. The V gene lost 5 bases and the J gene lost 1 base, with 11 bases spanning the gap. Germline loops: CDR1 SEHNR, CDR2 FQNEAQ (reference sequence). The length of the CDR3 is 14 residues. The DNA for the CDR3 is TGTGCCAGCAGCCCTCGGGAGGGTAACTATGGCTACACCTTC. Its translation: CASSPREGNYGYTF.

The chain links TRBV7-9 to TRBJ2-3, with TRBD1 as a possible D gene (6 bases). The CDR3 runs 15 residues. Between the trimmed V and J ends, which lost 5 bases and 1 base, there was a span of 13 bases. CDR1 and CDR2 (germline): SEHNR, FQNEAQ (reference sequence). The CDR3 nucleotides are TGTGCCAGCAGCGAACAGGGTGGAGGCACAGATACGCAGTATTTT. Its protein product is CASSEQGGGTDTQYF.

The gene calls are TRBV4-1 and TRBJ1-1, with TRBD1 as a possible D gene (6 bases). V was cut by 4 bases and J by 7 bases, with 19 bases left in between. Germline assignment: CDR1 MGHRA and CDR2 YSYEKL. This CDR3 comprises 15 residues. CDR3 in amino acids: CASSLGQSMAGEAFF. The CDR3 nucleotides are TGCGCCAGCAGCCTTGGACAGTCCATGGCCGGTGAAGCTTTCTTT.

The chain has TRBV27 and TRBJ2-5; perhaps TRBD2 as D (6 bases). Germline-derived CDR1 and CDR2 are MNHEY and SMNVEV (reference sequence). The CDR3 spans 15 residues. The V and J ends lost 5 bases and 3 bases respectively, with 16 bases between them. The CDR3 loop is CASSPRGLTKETQYF. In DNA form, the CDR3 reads TGTGCCAGCAGTCCTAGGGGACTGACTAAAGAGACCCAGTACTTC.

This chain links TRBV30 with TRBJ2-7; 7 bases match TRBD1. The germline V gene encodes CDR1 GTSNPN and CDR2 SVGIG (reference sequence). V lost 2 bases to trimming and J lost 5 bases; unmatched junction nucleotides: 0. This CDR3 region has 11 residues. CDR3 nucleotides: TGTGCCTGGAGTACAGGGGACGAGCAGTACTTC. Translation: CAWSTGDEQYF.

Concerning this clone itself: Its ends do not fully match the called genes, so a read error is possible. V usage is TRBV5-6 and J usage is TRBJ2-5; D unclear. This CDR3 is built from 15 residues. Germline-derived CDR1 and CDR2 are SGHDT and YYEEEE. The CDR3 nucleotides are TGTACCAGCAGCTTGGTATCCCTAGGACAAGAGACCCAGTACTTC. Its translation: CTSSLVSLGQETQYF.

CDR3 coding DNA: TGCGCCAGCAGCCCCCTCTCAGCGGGAGGGCGGGGCAATGAGCAGTTCTTC. Protein: CASSPLSAGGRGNEQFF. This chain links TRBV5-1 with TRBJ2-1, with TRBD2 matching 10 bases. The J segment lost 6 bases and the V segment lost 4 bases, leaving 13 bases of the junction unmatched. Germline lookup yields CDR1 SGHRS and CDR2 YFSETQ. The CDR3 loop spans 17 amino acids.

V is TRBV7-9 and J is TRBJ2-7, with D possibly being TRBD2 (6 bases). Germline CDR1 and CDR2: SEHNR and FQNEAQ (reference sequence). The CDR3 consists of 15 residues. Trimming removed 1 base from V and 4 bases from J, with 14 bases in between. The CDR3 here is CASSLGRGISYEQYF. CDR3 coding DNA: TGTGCCAGCAGCTTAGGTCGGGGGATCTCTTACGAGCAGTACTTC. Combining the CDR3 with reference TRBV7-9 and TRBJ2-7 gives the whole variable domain DTGVSQNPRHKITKRGQNVTFRCDPISEHNRLYWYRQTLGQGPEFLTYFQNEAQLEKSRLLSDRFSAERPKGSFSTLEIQRTEQGDSAMYLCASSLGRGISYEQYFGPGTRLTVT.

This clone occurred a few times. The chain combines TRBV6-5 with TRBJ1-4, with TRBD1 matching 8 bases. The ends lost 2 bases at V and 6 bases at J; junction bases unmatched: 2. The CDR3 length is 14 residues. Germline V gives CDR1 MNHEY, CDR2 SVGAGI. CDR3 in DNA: TGTGCCAGCAGTTACGTGACAGGGGATGAAAAACTGTTTTTT. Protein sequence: CASSYVTGDEKLFF.

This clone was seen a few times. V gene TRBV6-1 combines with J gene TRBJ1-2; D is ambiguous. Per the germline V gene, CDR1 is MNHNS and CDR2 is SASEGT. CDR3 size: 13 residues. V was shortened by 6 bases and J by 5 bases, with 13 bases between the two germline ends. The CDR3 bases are TGTGCCAGCAGCCTAAGTACTGGGTATGGCTACACCTTC. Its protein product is CASSLSTGYGYTF.

CDR3 nucleotide sequence: TGTGCCAGCAGCTCTCTAGGGAACCCCTACGAGCAGTACTTC. This codes for CASSSLGNPYEQYF. The chain recombines TRBV5-6 with TRBJ2-7; D is ambiguous. Per the germline V gene, CDR1 is SGHDT and CDR2 is YYEEEE. The V end lost 3 bases, the J end lost 2 bases, and 12 bases lay between the germline ends. CDR3 length: 14 amino acids.

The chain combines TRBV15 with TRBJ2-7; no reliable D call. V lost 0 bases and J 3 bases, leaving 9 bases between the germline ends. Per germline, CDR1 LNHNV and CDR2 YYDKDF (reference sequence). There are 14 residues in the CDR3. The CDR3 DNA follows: TGTGCCACCAGCAGAGAATACGGAAACTACGAGCAGTACTTC. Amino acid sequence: CATSREYGNYEQYF.

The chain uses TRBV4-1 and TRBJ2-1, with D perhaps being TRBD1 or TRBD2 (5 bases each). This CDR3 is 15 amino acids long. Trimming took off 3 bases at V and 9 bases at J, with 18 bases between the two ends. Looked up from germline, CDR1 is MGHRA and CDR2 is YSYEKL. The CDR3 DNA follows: TGCGCCAGCAGCCAGGCCGGGACCAGCGGTGTTGAGCAGTTCTTC. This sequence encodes CASSQAGTSGVEQFF.

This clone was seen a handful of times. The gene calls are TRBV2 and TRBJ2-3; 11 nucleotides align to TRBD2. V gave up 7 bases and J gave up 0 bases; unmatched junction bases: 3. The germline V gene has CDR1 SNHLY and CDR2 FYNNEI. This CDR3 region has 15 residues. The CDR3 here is CASNRLAGSTDTQYF. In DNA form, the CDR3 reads TGTGCCAGCAACCGACTAGCGGGGAGCACAGATACGCAGTATTTT.

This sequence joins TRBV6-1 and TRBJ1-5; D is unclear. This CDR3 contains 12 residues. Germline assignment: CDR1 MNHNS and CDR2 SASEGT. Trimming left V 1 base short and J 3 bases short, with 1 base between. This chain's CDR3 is CASSEDNQPQHF. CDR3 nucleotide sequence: TGTGCCAGCAGTGAAGACAATCAGCCCCAGCATTTT.

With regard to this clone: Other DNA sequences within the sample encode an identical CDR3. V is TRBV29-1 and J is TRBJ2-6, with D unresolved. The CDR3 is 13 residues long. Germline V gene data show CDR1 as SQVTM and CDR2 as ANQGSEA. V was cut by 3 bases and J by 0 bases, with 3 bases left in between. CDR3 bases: TGCAGCGTTGAGAGCTCTGGGGCCAACGTCCTGACTTTC. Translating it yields CSVESSGANVLTF.

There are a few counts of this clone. The CDR3 protein is CATSSSRVNQPQHF. CDR3 sequence (DNA): TGTGCCACCAGCAGTTCCAGGGTCAATCAGCCCCAGCATTTT. The chain employs TRBV15 and TRBJ1-5, with D possibly TRBD1 on 5 matching bases. Trimming removed 3 bases from V and 3 bases from J, with 9 bases in between. This CDR3 has 14 residues. The germline gives CDR1 LNHNV, CDR2 YYDKDF (reference sequence).

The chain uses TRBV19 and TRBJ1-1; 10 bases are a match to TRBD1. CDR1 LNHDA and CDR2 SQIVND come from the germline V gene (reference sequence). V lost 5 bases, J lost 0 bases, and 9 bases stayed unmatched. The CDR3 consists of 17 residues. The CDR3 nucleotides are TGTGCCAGTAGTGCGGGACAGGGGTTAGCCATGAACACTGAAGCTTTCTTT. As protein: CASSAGQGLAMNTEAFF.

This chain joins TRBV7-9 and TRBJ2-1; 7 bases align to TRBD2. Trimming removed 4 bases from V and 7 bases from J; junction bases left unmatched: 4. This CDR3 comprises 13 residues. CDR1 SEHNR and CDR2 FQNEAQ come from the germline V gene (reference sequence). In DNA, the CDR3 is TGTGCCAGCAGCTCGGGGGGAGGGAATGAGCAGTTCTTC. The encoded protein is CASSSGGGNEQFF.

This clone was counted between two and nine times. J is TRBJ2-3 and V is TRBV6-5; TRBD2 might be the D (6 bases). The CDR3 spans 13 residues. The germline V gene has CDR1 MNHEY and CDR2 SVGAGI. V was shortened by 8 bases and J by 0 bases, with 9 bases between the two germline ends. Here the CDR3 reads CASAGFSTDTQYF. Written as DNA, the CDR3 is TGTGCCAGCGCGGGGTTTAGCACAGATACGCAGTATTTT.

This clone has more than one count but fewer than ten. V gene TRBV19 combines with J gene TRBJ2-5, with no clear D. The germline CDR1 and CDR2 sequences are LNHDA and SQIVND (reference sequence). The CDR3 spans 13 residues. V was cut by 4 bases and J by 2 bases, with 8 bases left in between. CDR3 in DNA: TGTGCCAGTAGTAATGGGCAGCAAGAGACCCAGTACTTC. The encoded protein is CASSNGQQETQYF.